Listed below are T cell receptor beta chains from one sample, sequenced in a study of blood T cell repertoires in COVID-19. Libraries were prepared by immunoSEQ multiplex PCR; TCRdb keeps only in-frame clonotypes and omits some of them. Of 250,000 or so clones listed, around nine tenths are singletons. Sequences were obtained from peripheral blood. Receptor source: a middle-aged man with active or convalescent COVID-19. The CDR3 runs from the conserved cysteine through the conserved F or W. The D gene is left open where the match is weak. A row's size may be missing; if present it is once, few, many or a size class.

J gene: TRBJ1-2
clone size: -
V gene: TRBV6-5
D gene: TRBD1
CDR3 protein: CASTSDRGGYTF
CDR3 DNA: TGTGCCAGCACCTCGGACAGGGGCGGCTACACCTTC

J gene: TRBJ1-6
clone size: -
V gene: TRBV28
D gene: -
CDR3 protein: CASSLTGSAPLHF
CDR3 DNA: TGTGCCAGCAGTTTAACAGGGAGTGCACCCCTCCACTTT

J gene: TRBJ2-1
clone size: -
V gene: TRBV9
D gene: -
CDR3 protein: CASSVGGTLVEQFF
CDR3 DNA: TGTGCCAGCAGCGTAGGCGGGACGTTGGTTGAGCAGTTCTTC

J gene: TRBJ2-2
clone size: -
V gene: TRBV18
D gene: TRBD2
CDR3 protein: CASSPGGANTGELFF
CDR3 DNA: TGTGCCAGCTCCCCGGGGGGAGCGAACACCGGGGAGCTGTTTTTT

J gene: TRBJ1-1
clone size: -
V gene: TRBV19
D gene: -
CDR3 protein: CASSPPARDTEAFF
CDR3 DNA: TGTGCCAGTAGTCCCCCCGCGAGGGACACTGAAGCTTTCTTT

J gene: TRBJ1-1
clone size: few
V gene: TRBV14
D gene: -
CDR3 protein: CASSQAIGTFAFF
CDR3 DNA: TGTGCCAGCAGCCAAGCCATCGGGACATTCGCTTTCTTT

J gene: TRBJ2-1
clone size: -
V gene: TRBV6-5
D gene: -
CDR3 protein: CASRAPSQNEQFF
CDR3 DNA: TGTGCCAGCAGGGCCCCCTCTCAGAATGAGCAGTTCTTC

J gene: TRBJ1-1
clone size: -
V gene: TRBV5-1
D gene: -
CDR3 protein: CASSVVGRNTEAFF
CDR3 DNA: TGCGCCAGCTCGGTGGTGGGGCGGAACACTGAAGCTTTCTTT

J gene: TRBJ2-7
clone size: -
V gene: TRBV11-2
D gene: TRBD1
CDR3 protein: CASSSLRTGREQYF
CDR3 DNA: TGTGCCAGCAGCTCTCTTCGGACAGGGCGGGAGCAGTACTTC

J gene: TRBJ1-2
clone size: -
V gene: TRBV29-1
D gene: -
CDR3 protein: CSVEGGDRGYGYTF
CDR3 DNA: TGCAGCGTTGAAGGGGGGGACCGGGGCTATGGCTACACCTTC

J gene: TRBJ1-5
clone size: -
V gene: TRBV5-1
D gene: -
CDR3 protein: CASSLSGDQPQHF
CDR3 DNA: TGCGCCAGCAGCTTGTCAGGGGATCAGCCCCAGCATTTT